These 5 T cell receptor beta chains were sequenced from one sample in a study of beta chain features in type 1 diabetes. TCRB transcripts that were expressed got sequenced, as all of the isolated RNA had been reverse transcribed. Method: immunoSEQ multiplex PCR; TCRdb's copy keeps in-frame clones and lacks some. Of roughly 250,000 clones listed, over 9.5% are singletons. What was sequenced was naive CD4+ T cells from blood. These receptors all come from a woman younger than 30 in good health.

The chain joins TRBV4-1 to TRBJ1-6, with 7 bases aligning to TRBD1. This CDR3 contains 14 residues. Germline assignment: CDR1 MGHRA and CDR2 YSYEKL. Trimming removed 5 bases from V and 13 bases from J; junction bases left unmatched: 11. CDR3 DNA sequence: TGCGCCAGCAGCTTAACTCAGGGGGAGATTCCCCTCCACTTT. It yields the protein CASSLTQGEIPLHF.

This chain connects TRBV7-3 to TRBJ1-1; D remains ambiguous. The length of the CDR3 is 13 residues. Between the trimmed V and J ends, which lost 1 base and 3 bases, there was a span of 6 bases. Germline V gene data show CDR1 as SGHTA and CDR2 as FQGTGA. The CDR3 sequence: CASSLRGDTEAFF. The CDR3 nucleotides read TGTGCCAGCAGCTTAAGAGGCGACACTGAAGCTTTCTTT.

This rearrangement joins TRBV14 to TRBJ2-5; D is perhaps TRBD2 (5 bases). This CDR3 comprises 11 residues. CDR1 is SGHDN, CDR2 FVKESK, per germline. The V and J ends lost 1 base and 9 bases respectively, with 6 bases between them. This CDR3 reads CASSQGAAQYF. The CDR3 DNA sequence: TGTGCCAGCAGCCAAGGAGCGGCCCAGTACTTC. The full variable domain, completed using reference TRBV14 and TRBJ2-5, is EAGVTQFPSHSVIEKGQTVTLRCDPISGHDNLYWYRRVMGKEIKFLLHFVKESKQDESGMPNNRFLAERTGGTYSTLKVQPAELEDSGVYFCASSQGAAQYFGPGTRLLVL.

This clone was counted only a few times. The genes are TRBV4-2 and TRBJ1-2, with 8 positions matching TRBD1. CDR1 is LGHNA and CDR2 is YNFKEQ in the germline V gene. Trimming removed 2 bases from V and 3 bases from J; junction bases left unmatched: 8. The CDR3 covers 16 residues. For the CDR3, the DNA is TGTGCCAGCAGCCAAACTGGACAGGGAAGGTACTATGGCTACACCTTC. Translating gives CASSQTGQGRYYGYTF.

This chain links TRBV5-4 with TRBJ2-1; D is undetermined. V lost 1 base and J 5 bases, leaving 13 bases between the germline ends. The germline V gene encodes CDR1 SGHNT and CDR2 YYREEE (reference sequence). This CDR3 has 15 residues. This CDR3 is CASSLSRGHNNEQFF. The CDR3, as DNA: TGTGCCAGCAGCTTGTCTCGCGGCCATAACAATGAGCAGTTCTTC. The full variable domain, in which reference TRBV5-4 and TRBJ2-1 provide the parts outside the CDR3, is ETGVTQSPTHLIKTRGQQVTLRCSSQSGHNTVSWYQQALGQGPQFIFQYYREEENGRGNFPPRFSGLQFPNYSSELNVNALELDDSALYLCASSLSRGHNNEQFFGPGTRLTVL.